This T cell receptor (beta chain) was sequenced for a study of blood T cell repertoires in COVID-19. Study-wide background: From T cells, B-cell-depleted T cells, or PBMCs came the material, which was cDNA or gDNA.

Source study methods: Reference gene primer amplification yielded estimated nucleated cell counts. Assay: immunoSEQ multiplex PCR; the TCRdb copy retains only in-frame clones and omits some. V and J calls and clone size are given by that table; D and trimming were obtained from the DNA. The sample records some 150,000 clones, approximately 81% being singletons. V gave up 5 bases and J gave up 3 bases; unmatched junction bases: 4. The CDR3 is 14 amino acids. Germline CDR1 and CDR2: MNHNY and SVGAGI (reference sequence). Sequenced: peripheral blood. The V call is TRBV6-6, the J call TRBJ1-2; TRBD1 agrees at 9 bases. The receptor comes from a middle-aged man with acute or convalescent COVID-19. The chain's CDR3 is CASSTRTGDYGYTF. CDR3 bases: TGTGCCAGCAGTACCCGGACAGGGGACTATGGCTACACCTTC.